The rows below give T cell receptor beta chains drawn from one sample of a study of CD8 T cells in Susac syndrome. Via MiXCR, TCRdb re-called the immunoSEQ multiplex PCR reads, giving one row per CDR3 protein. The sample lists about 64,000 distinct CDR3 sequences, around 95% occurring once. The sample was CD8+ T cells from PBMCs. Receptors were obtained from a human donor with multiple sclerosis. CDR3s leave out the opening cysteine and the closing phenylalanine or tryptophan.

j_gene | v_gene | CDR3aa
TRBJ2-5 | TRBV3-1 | ASSQVGAETQY
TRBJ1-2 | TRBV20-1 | SARMSREARYGYT
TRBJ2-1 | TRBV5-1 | ASSFRQGTHNEQF
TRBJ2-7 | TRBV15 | ATGQGVSSYEQY
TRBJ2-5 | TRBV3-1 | ASSHSRMYQETQY
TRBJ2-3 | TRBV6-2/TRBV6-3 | ASSYDPGQLY
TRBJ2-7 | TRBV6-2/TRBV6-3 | ASCQRDNSYEQY
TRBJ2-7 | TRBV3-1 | ASSQTWARWEQY
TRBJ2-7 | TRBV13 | ASSYRTGEHEQY
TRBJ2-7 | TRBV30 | ACIQGANEQY
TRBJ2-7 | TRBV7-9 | ASSSQGVAGHYEQY
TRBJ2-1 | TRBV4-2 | ASSQGTGAYNEQF
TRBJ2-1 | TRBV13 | ASSLGRRDVHNEQF
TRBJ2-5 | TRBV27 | ASMTPRRDPNLTQY
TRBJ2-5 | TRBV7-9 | ASSETQETQY
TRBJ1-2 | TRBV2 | ARLDSLGYT
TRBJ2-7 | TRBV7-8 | ASSLGTGAFYEQY
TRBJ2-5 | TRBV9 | ASSLAQTGLQETQY
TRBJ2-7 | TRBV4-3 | ASSQDQGADEQY
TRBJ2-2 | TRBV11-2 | ASSLSPNTGELF
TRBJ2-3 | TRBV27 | ASSPGTGVGDTQY
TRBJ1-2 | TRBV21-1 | ASSKSRENGYGYT
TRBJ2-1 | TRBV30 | AWSGDSNEQF
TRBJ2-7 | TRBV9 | ASSVSGLAATYEQY
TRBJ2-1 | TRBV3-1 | ASSLAGGQDEQF
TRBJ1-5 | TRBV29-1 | SVEEVYGGLQH
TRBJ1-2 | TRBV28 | ASSFRLLWRAGYT
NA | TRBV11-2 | ASSLPQGSYEQY
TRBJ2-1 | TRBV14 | ASSQAWSLDEQF
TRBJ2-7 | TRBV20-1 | SARDPGSVEQY
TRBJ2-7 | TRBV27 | ASSPGLNPTYEQY
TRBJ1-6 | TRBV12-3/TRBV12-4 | ASSSGSGSPLH
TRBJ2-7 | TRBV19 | ASSPKGQGFYEQY
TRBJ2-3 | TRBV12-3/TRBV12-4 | ASSFRGDTQY
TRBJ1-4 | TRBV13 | ASRGDNEKLF
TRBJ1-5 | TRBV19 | ASSIDRGDQPQH
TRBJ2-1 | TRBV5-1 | ASRGINEQF
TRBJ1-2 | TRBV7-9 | ASSRDYGYT
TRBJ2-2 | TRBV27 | ASSDGYTGELF
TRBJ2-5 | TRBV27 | ASRETGGWETQY
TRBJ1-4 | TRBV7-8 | ASSLVAGTGDEKLF
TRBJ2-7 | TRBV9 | ASSVATGLYEQY
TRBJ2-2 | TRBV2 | ASSEQGAGVTGELF
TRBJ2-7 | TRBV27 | ASSLGGDSYEQY
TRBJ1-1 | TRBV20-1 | SAGGQGGQTEAF
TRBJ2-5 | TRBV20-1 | SARDRWALAGTKETQY